A single T cell receptor (beta chain) is shown here with its context. This specimen belongs to a study of blood T cells in healthy people across ages. The wider study: T cells yielded about one barcoded beta molecule per two cells through template switching.

Every donor contributed roughly 10 milliliters of peripheral blood by blood draw. Using a J-beta primer mix together with a sample-barcoded 5' primer, a second PCR was run for about 6 to 11 cycles. Every sample gave at least 3 million paired-end reads containing CDR3. Each CDR3 protein gets one entry after TCRdb re-called the 5' RACE reads with MiXCR. The repertoire includes some 1.6 million distinct CDR3 sequences, about 31% of them detected once, and approximately 10% sits in the top ten. The CDR3 runs 15 residues. Trimming removed 4 bases from V and 0 bases from J, with 14 bases in between. Per germline, CDR1 SQVTM and CDR2 ANQGSEA.

The chain carries TRBV29-1 and TRBJ2-3; D possibly corresponds to TRBD2 (6 bases). This TCR came from a woman younger than 45 in good health. The sample comprised blood. The CDR3 is CSVVPLAASTDTQYF. CDR3 DNA: TGCAGCGTTGTGCCATTAGCGGCAAGCACAGATACGCAGTATTTT.